Each of the 8 T cell receptor beta chains below was sequenced from the same sample in a study of blood T cell repertoires in COVID-19. The table came from immunoSEQ multiplex PCR; TCRdb's copy has only in-frame clones and leaves some out. The table has about 100,000 clones, approximately 62% seen once. Specimen: peripheral blood. Source of these receptors: a man older than 75 with acute or convalescent COVID-19.

The CDR3 bases are TGCAGCGTTGGATGGGCGGGAGGGGATACGCAGTATTTT. Encoded protein: CSVGWAGGDTQYF. The gene calls are TRBV29-1 and TRBJ2-3; TRBD2 agrees at 9 bases. CDR1 and CDR2 (germline): SQVTM, ANQGSEA. Unmatched junction bases numbered 5, after V lost 4 bases and J lost 6 bases. The CDR3 runs 13 residues.

This clone was counted a few times. The chain couples TRBV28 to TRBJ1-5; possibly TRBD1 for D (5 bases). With 2 bases removed from V and 2 bases from J, the gap between germline ends came to 13 bases. The CDR3 is 16 amino acids. Germline V gene lookup returns CDR1 MDHEN and CDR2 SYDVKM. Here the CDR3 reads CASSLVGLGGNQPQHF. CDR3 in DNA: TGTGCCAGCAGTTTAGTAGGGCTAGGGGGCAATCAGCCCCAGCATTTT. The whole variable domain, filled in from reference TRBV28 and TRBJ1-5, reads DVKVTQSSRYLVKRTGEKVFLECVQDMDHENMFWYRQDPGLGLRLIYFSYDVKMKEKGDIPEGYSVSREKKERFSLILESASTNQTSMYLCASSLVGLGGNQPQHFGDGTRLSIL.

In this sample, this clone turned up a few times. The chain combines TRBV6-6 with TRBJ2-7, with 7 nucleotides matching TRBD2. The CDR3 consists of 13 residues. Germline V CDR1 and CDR2: MNHNY, SVGAGI (reference sequence). The V segment lost 5 bases and the J segment 0 bases; nucleotides outside the gene matches: 1. CDR3 region: CASSAGDSYEQYF. DNA for the CDR3: TGTGCCAGCAGTGCGGGGGACTCCTACGAGCAGTACTTC.

The chain has TRBV7-6 and TRBJ2-7, with 7 bases lining up with TRBD2. The CDR3 extends over 11 amino acids. CDR1 SGHVS and CDR2 FNYEAQ come from the germline V gene. V shed 5 bases, J shed 7 bases, and the junction held 2 bases outside the gene matches. The CDR3 nucleotides read TGTGCCAGCAGCCACGGGGGGGAGCAGTACTTC. Translating gives CASSHGGEQYF.

The chain uses TRBV4-1 and TRBJ1-4; TRBD1 matches at 8 bases. Germline CDR1 reads MGHRA; CDR2 reads YSYEKL. J lost 8 bases, V lost 0 bases, and 5 bases had no gene match. This CDR3 region has 15 residues. The CDR3 sequence: CASSQDQGAAEKLFF. The CDR3 DNA is TGCGCCAGCAGCCAAGATCAGGGGGCGGCGGAAAAACTGTTTTTT.

There are a few counts of this clone. The chain recombines TRBV7-6 with TRBJ1-5; a weak D match, TRBD1 (6 bases). This CDR3 comprises 15 residues. Germline assignment: CDR1 SGHVS and CDR2 FNYEAQ. The V end lost 5 bases, the J end lost 3 bases, and 14 bases lay between the germline ends. CDR3 in DNA: TGTGCCAGCAGCCGAGAGACAGGATACAATCAGCCCCAGCATTTT. Translating it yields CASSRETGYNQPQHF. Complete variable domain (other parts from reference TRBV7-6 and TRBJ1-5): GAGVSQSPRYKVTKRGQDVALRCDPISGHVSLYWYRQALGQGPEFLTYFNYEAQQDKSGLPNDRFSAERPEGSISTLTIQRTEQRDSAMYRCASSRETGYNQPQHFGDGTRLSIL.

This chain uses TRBV12-3 or TRBV12-4 with TRBJ2-5, with D perhaps matching TRBD2 (6 bases). This CDR3 is 13 amino acids long. V lost 6 bases, J lost 5 bases, and 13 bases lay in between. The CDR3 sequence is CASSLARDETQYF. For the CDR3, the DNA is TGTGCCAGCAGCCTAGCGAGGGATGAGACCCAGTACTTC.

V usage is TRBV27 and J usage is TRBJ1-6; 9 bases are a match to TRBD1. Trimming at V came to 0 bases and at J to 11 bases, leaving 5 bases not matched to a gene. The CDR3 has 15 amino acids. Germline values: CDR1 MNHEY, CDR2 SMNVEV (reference sequence). The CDR3 DNA follows: TGTGCCAGCAGTTTATCACAGGGGGCTAGGACACCCCTCCACTTT. Translation: CASSLSQGARTPLHF.